Presented here are 30 T cell receptor beta chains from one specimen sequenced in a study of T cell repertoires in cytomegalovirus infection. Using its own MiXCR run on the reads, TCRdb lists one record per CDR3 protein. Of around 740,000 distinct CDR3 sequences in the sample, about a third were seen once. The sequenced sample consisted of PBMCs. These receptors were collected from a human donor in good health (CMV status not recorded). Some clones in this sample may be carry-over from other donors' samples.

On this clonotype: The junction does not match germline at one end; this may be a read error. V and J are TRBV2 and TRBJ2-6; D gene unclear. The CDR3 runs to 15 residues. Germline V lookup: CDR1 SNHLY, CDR2 FYNNEI. CDR3 sequence reads: CASSEDRSWANVLTF. The DNA of the CDR3 is TGTGCCAGCAGTGAAGATCGCTCTTGGGCCAACGTCCTGACTTTC.

This clonotype appeared a few times. The chain employs TRBV7-6 and TRBJ2-2, with 7 positions matching TRBD1. Germline V CDR1 and CDR2: SGHVS, FNYEAQ. With 2 bases clipped from V and 7 bases from J, the junction kept 7 bases outside the gene matches. This CDR3 spans 15 amino acids. The DNA for the CDR3 is TGTGCCAGCAGCTTACTTAAAGGGGGCTTCGGGGAGCTGTTTTTT. It codes for CASSLLKGGFGELFF.

This rearrangement joins TRBV28 to TRBJ2-2; D gene ambiguous. This CDR3 is 16 amino acids long. Trimming removed 7 bases from V and 7 bases from J, with 22 bases in between. CDR1 MDHEN and CDR2 SYDVKM come from the germline V gene. The CDR3, as DNA: TGTGCCAGCAAGCTTATTGGTCGCACCCTCGGCGGGGAGCTGTTTTTT. Translated, it gives CASKLIGRTLGGELFF.

The chain uses TRBV28 and TRBJ2-5; D might be TRBD2 (5 bases). CDR1 and CDR2 (germline): MDHEN, SYDVKM. V was pared by 3 bases and J by 3 bases, with 14 bases between. The CDR3 totals 15 residues. The CDR3 spells CASSLSGEAKETQYF. The CDR3 bases are TGTGCCAGCAGTTTGTCCGGGGAAGCCAAAGAGACCCAGTACTTC.

This clonotype was found a few times. V gene TRBV18 combines with J gene TRBJ2-7, with D tentatively TRBD1 (6 bases). The CDR3 is 14 residues long. Per germline, CDR1 KGHSH and CDR2 LQKENI. V was trimmed by 6 bases and J by 2 bases, leaving 14 bases between them. The CDR3 bases are TGTGCCAGCTCGCCAGGGACAAGACCCTACGAGCAGTACTTC. This encodes CASSPGTRPYEQYF.

The genes are TRBV5-8 and TRBJ2-3; 7 bases fit TRBD2. This CDR3 has 15 residues. The ends lost 3 bases at V and 1 base at J; junction bases unmatched: 5. CDR1 is SGHTS and CDR2 is YDEGEE in the germline V gene. The CDR3: CASSYGLVRTDTQYF. In DNA, the CDR3 is TGTGCCAGCAGCTACGGACTAGTGCGCACAGATACGCAGTATTTT.

A note on this clonotype: With a much larger clone just one base away, this may be a read error. This chain joins TRBV7-2 and TRBJ1-5, with D unclear. Germline CDR1 and CDR2: SGHTA and FQGNSA. This CDR3 region has 14 residues. This chain's CDR3 is CASCLAVGDQPQHF. In DNA form, the CDR3 reads TGTGCCAGCTGCTTAGCGGTCGGAGATCAGCCCCAGCATTTT.

The genes are TRBV6-6 and TRBJ2-7; the match to TRBD2 covers 11 bases. CDR3 length equals 18 residues. The V and J ends lost 4 bases and 1 base, in that order; junction bases with no gene match: 12. The germline V gene has CDR1 MNHNY and CDR2 SVGAGI (reference sequence). DNA of the CDR3: TGTGCCAGCAGTTCCCTTCCCAGACTAGCGGGGATTTCCTACGAGCAGTACTTC. Translating gives CASSSLPRLAGISYEQYF.

V and J are TRBV5-6 and TRBJ1-1; possible D gene TRBD1, 6 bases. Germline V gene data show CDR1 as SGHDT and CDR2 as YYEEEE. V was trimmed by 6 bases and J by 4 bases, leaving 13 bases between them. This CDR3 is 13 amino acids long. This CDR3 reads CASNQGSVTEAFF. The CDR3 DNA reads TGTGCCAGCAATCAGGGGAGCGTCACTGAAGCTTTCTTT.

The rearrangement links TRBV29-1 to TRBJ2-7, with no clear D. The length of the CDR3 is 13 residues. Germline-derived CDR1 and CDR2 are SQVTM and ANQGSEA. The V end was cut by 0 bases, the J end by 1 base, with 7 bases between. CDR3 loop: CSVEDARSYEQYF. For the CDR3, the DNA is TGCAGCGTTGAAGATGCTAGATCCTACGAGCAGTACTTC.

The chain uses TRBV27 and TRBJ1-6; 7 nucleotides line up with TRBD1. With 6 bases clipped from V and 5 bases from J, the junction kept 10 bases outside the gene matches. CDR1 is MNHEY and CDR2 is SMNVEV in the germline V gene (reference sequence). This CDR3 has 16 residues. CDR3 DNA sequence: TGTGCCAGCAGCTCAGGGGGACGCATTAATAATTCACCCCTCCACTTT. Its protein product is CASSSGGRINNSPLHF.

This clonotype has more than one count but fewer than ten. The CDR3 spells CASSMGRGGSSYNEQFF. The CDR3 bases are TGTGCCAGTAGTATGGGTAGAGGCGGTAGCTCCTACAATGAGCAGTTCTTC. This rearrangement joins TRBV19 to TRBJ2-1; D is uncertain. CDR1 and CDR2 from the germline V gene are LNHDA and SQIVND (reference sequence). The CDR3 is made up of 17 amino acids. The germline V and J ends were trimmed by 3 bases and 0 bases, with 15 bases remaining between them.

The V and J genes are TRBV10-3 and TRBJ2-4; D perhaps matches TRBD2 (6 bases). Per germline, CDR1 ENHRY and CDR2 SYGVKD. The CDR3 covers 15 residues. Trimming stripped 0 bases from V and 1 base from J, with 7 bases between. This CDR3 reads CAISESGGAKNIQYF. The CDR3 DNA reads TGTGCCATCAGTGAGTCTGGAGGGGCCAAAAACATTCAGTACTTC.

V usage is TRBV25-1 and J usage is TRBJ1-1; 8 positions match TRBD1. The germline V gene has CDR1 MGHDK and CDR2 SYGVNS. V dropped 4 bases and J dropped 4; count of bases not matched to a gene: 8. The CDR3 is made up of 15 amino acids. The CDR3 sequence: CASSGWTGRSTEAFF. For the CDR3, the DNA is TGTGCCAGCAGTGGATGGACAGGGAGAAGCACTGAAGCTTTCTTT.

This clonotype showed up many times. The chain uses TRBV7-2 and TRBJ1-1, with D perhaps matching TRBD1 (5 bases). The germline CDR1 and CDR2 sequences are SGHTA and FQGNSA. The V end lost 3 bases, the J end lost 4 bases, and 9 bases lay between the germline ends. This CDR3 comprises 13 residues. For the CDR3, the DNA is TGTGCCAGCAGCTTCACAGGCGTCACTGAAGCTTTCTTT. As protein: CASSFTGVTEAFF.

This chain joins TRBV9 and TRBJ2-3, with TRBD2 matching 9 bases. CDR3 length equals 16 residues. Germline-derived CDR1 and CDR2 are SGDLS and YYNGEE. Trimming at V came to 4 bases and at J to 6 bases, leaving 12 bases not matched to a gene. The CDR3 protein is CASSSRLAEKGDTQYF. Written as DNA, the CDR3 is TGTGCCAGCAGCTCTCGACTAGCGGAGAAAGGGGATACGCAGTATTTT.

The chain employs TRBV5-1 and TRBJ1-6; no reliable D call. V was cut by 3 bases and J by 0 bases, with 25 bases left in between. The CDR3 is 21 residues long. Per germline, CDR1 SGHRS and CDR2 YFSETQ. The CDR3 reads CASSSTSEPPLRSSYNSPLHF. For the CDR3, the DNA is TGCGCCAGCAGCTCGACCTCAGAGCCCCCGCTAAGGAGCTCCTATAATTCACCCCTCCACTTT.

This clonotype occurred once. The rearrangement uses TRBV30 and TRBJ2-1; TRBD2 matches 10 bases. This CDR3 spans 12 amino acids. From germline, CDR1 is GTSNPN and CDR2 SVGIG (reference sequence). Here the CDR3 reads CGAGGGGNEQFF. Written as DNA, the CDR3 is TGTGGAGCGGGGGGGGGCGGCAATGAGCAGTTCTTC.

The sample holds one count of this clonotype. The chain employs TRBV6-8 and TRBJ1-4, with D perhaps matching TRBD1 (5 bases). This CDR3 has 15 amino acids. V was shortened by 7 bases and J by 4 bases, with 16 bases between the two germline ends. The germline V gene has CDR1 MNHGY and CDR2 SAAAGT. The DNA for the CDR3 is TGTGCCAGCACGCGAACTTTGGGGGTTAATGAAAAACTGTTTTTT. This translates into CASTRTLGVNEKLFF.

On this clonotype: Lacking the conserved final phenylalanine or tryptophan, this CDR3 likely reflects a read error. V usage is TRBV19 and J usage is TRBJ2-6; D ambiguous. Trimming cost V 11 bases and J 0 bases, with 5 bases left between them. The CDR3 is made up of 12 amino acids. Per germline, CDR1 LNHDA and CDR2 SQIVND (reference sequence). The CDR3 here is CAAVSGANVLTL. CDR3 nucleotides: TGTGCCGCCGTCTCTGGGGCCAACGTCCTGACTTTA.

The chain has TRBV4-1 and TRBJ1-2, with 8 bases lining up with TRBD1. The CDR3 contains 16 residues. With V trimmed by 4 bases and J by 2 bases, 9 bases remained unmatched. CDR1 is MGHRA and CDR2 is YSYEKL in the germline V gene. The CDR3 DNA reads TGCGCCAGCAGCCCTATGGGCCGACAGGGGAACTATGGCTACACCTTC. It specifies CASSPMGRQGNYGYTF.

This clonotype was counted between two and nine times. This chain joins TRBV4-2 and TRBJ2-5; D is perhaps TRBD2 (6 bases). Germline CDR1 is LGHNA and CDR2 is YNFKEQ. The CDR3 is 17 amino acids. The V gene lost 0 bases and the J gene lost 0 bases, with 14 bases spanning the gap. The CDR3 spells CASSQEGGPLNQETQYF. The CDR3 DNA sequence: TGTGCCAGCAGCCAAGAAGGAGGGCCGCTAAACCAAGAGACCCAGTACTTC.

The V call is TRBV6-8, the J call TRBJ1-2; maybe TRBD1 (5 bases). The CDR3 has 13 residues. Trimming removed 6 bases at V and 7 bases at J, with 15 bases between. The germline gives CDR1 MNHGY, CDR2 SAAAGT. CDR3 protein: CASRRGDRGGYTF. The CDR3 DNA reads TGTGCCAGCAGGAGAGGGGATAGAGGTGGCTACACCTTC.

Points on this clonotype: Mismatch with germline at one junction end may stem from a read error. This rearrangement joins TRBV5-1 to TRBJ1-5, with no clear D. CDR1 is SGHRS, CDR2 YFSETQ, per germline. The CDR3 runs 13 residues. The CDR3: CASSLAANQPQPF. The CDR3 DNA is TGCGCCAGCAGCTTGGCAGCGAATCAGCCCCAGCCTTTT.

This clonotype was detected a few times. The V gene is TRBV20-1, the J gene TRBJ1-1; possible D gene TRBD1, 6 bases. The CDR3 contains 10 residues. Between the trimmed V and J ends, which lost 8 bases and 11 bases, there was a span of 15 bases. Germline CDR1 DFQATT, CDR2 SNEGSKA (reference sequence). The CDR3 DNA sequence: TGCAGTCCGCGGGGGCAGGGGGCTTTCTTT. It specifies CSPRGQGAFF.

On this clonotype: The conserved phenylalanine or tryptophan normally closing the CDR3 is absent here, so this likely arose from a read error. The chain has TRBV11-2 and TRBJ2-1, with D unresolved. This CDR3 has 15 residues. Germline CDR1 and CDR2: SGHAT and FQNNGV. V shed 5 bases and J shed 0 bases, with 11 bases lying between them. CDR3 DNA: TGTGCCAGCAGCCCAGGCATTAGCTCCTACAATGAGCAGTTCTTA. This codes for CASSPGISSYNEQFL.

This clonotype has just a few counts. V and J are TRBV19 and TRBJ1-5; D is possibly TRBD1 (6 bases). With 7 bases removed from V and 6 bases from J, the gap between germline ends came to 19 bases. CDR3 length equals 15 residues. CDR1 is LNHDA, CDR2 SQIVND, per germline (reference sequence). This CDR3 is CASKLGRGTAQPQHF. The CDR3 DNA is TGTGCCAGTAAGTTGGGCAGGGGTACGGCTCAGCCCCAGCATTTT.

The genes are TRBV27 and TRBJ1-5; TRBD1 matches 10 bases. Trimming removed 7 bases from V and 0 bases from J; junction bases left unmatched: 18. CDR3 length equals 20 residues. Germline V gene data show CDR1 as MNHEY and CDR2 as SMNVEV (reference sequence). The CDR3 DNA is TGTGCCAGCACTCAGTCCGGGACAGGGGAAAGATGGGGTAGCAATCAGCCCCAGCATTTT. This translates into CASTQSGTGERWGSNQPQHF.

The chain couples TRBV20-1 to TRBJ1-2, with 7 bases that match TRBD1. Per the germline V gene, CDR1 is DFQATT and CDR2 is SNEGSKA (reference sequence). CDR3 length: 13 residues. V trimming: 6 bases; J trimming: 1 base; junction bases outside the gene matches: 5. As DNA, the CDR3 is TGCAGTGCGCCGGGACAGAATAACTATGGCTACACCTTC. Amino acids: CSAPGQNNYGYTF.

In this sample, this clonotype turned up a few times. The chain uses TRBV7-9 and TRBJ1-4, with 8 bases identical to TRBD1. CDR1 and CDR2 (germline): SEHNR, FQNEAQ (reference sequence). The CDR3 extends over 14 amino acids. The V gene end was trimmed by 3 bases and the J gene end by 8 bases; junction bases not matched to a gene: 5. The CDR3 coding sequence is TGTGCCAGCAGCTTTGGACAGGGTGGCGAAAAACTGTTTTTT. This codes for CASSFGQGGEKLFF.